This T cell receptor (beta chain) was sequenced during a study of T cells in localized non-small cell lung cancer. V was shortened by 4 bases and J by 8 bases, with 10 bases between the two germline ends. Per germline, CDR1 SGHNT and CDR2 YYREEE (reference sequence). This CDR3 contains 13 residues. Study findings and constraints: Adjacent lung exhibited a median of about 50 among the 100 most abundant tumor clones. Uninvolved adjacent lung showed higher T cell clonality than tumor.

Profiled with immunoSEQ multiplex PCR; TCRdb holds only in-frame clones, not every one. The repertoire includes 55,000 to 75,000 clones, less than 90% of them detected once, and just over 20% sits in the top ten. This clone was counted only a few times. Its antigen remains unidentified. This specimen was peripheral blood, taken before any cancer treatment. The sequence was obtained from a male donor older than 55 with stage III squamous cell lung carcinoma. The V and J genes are TRBV5-4 and TRBJ1-6, with unresolved D. CDR3 region: CASSPADDSPLHF. CDR3 nucleotides: TGTGCCAGCAGCCCCGCGGATGATTCACCCCTCCACTTT.